This is a list of T cell receptor beta chains from one sample in a study of blood T cell repertoires in COVID-19. Method: immunoSEQ multiplex PCR; TCRdb's copy keeps in-frame clones and lacks some. The sample consists of about 310,000 clones, over 75% of them appearing once. Source material: PBMCs or T cells enriched from blood (not recorded which). These receptors originate from a man aged 25-40 years who had recovered from COVID-19. CDR3s include the opening cysteine and the closing phenylalanine or tryptophan. The D gene is left open where the match is weak. Clone size, where shown, is once, few, many, or a class for clones that have expanded.

NA TRBJ2-6 NA TRBV10-3 TGTGCCATCAGTGAAGGGGTCGGGGCCAACGTCCTGACTTTC CAISEGVGANVLTF
NA TRBJ2-4 NA TRBV19 TGTGCCAGTAGTGGGGGGTCGGCCAAAAACATTCAGTACTTC CASSGGSAKNIQYF
NA TRBJ1-2 NA TRBV5-1 TGCGCCAGCAGCCCGAGTACCGTCCCCTACTATGGCTACACCTTC CASSPSTVPYYGYTF
TRBD1 TRBJ1-2 NA TRBV27 TGTGCCAGCAGTTCGGACAGGGGGCTTAGCTATGGCTACACCTTC CASSSDRGLSYGYTF
NA TRBJ2-7 NA TRBV5-1 TGCGCCAGCAGCTTGGAGGGAGCGCAGTACTTC CASSLEGAQYF
TRBD2 TRBJ2-3 few TRBV18 TGTGCCAGCTCAATAGCGGGGGATAACACAGATACGCAGTATTTT CASSIAGDNTDTQYF
TRBD1 TRBJ1-6 NA TRBV6-5 TGTGCCAGCAGTCCAGGGGGTTGGGATAATTCACCCCTCCACTTT CASSPGGWDNSPLHF
NA TRBJ2-1 NA TRBV12-3/TRBV12-4 TGTGCCAGCAGCCCCCAGGGGCTGCATGAGCAGTTCTTC CASSPQGLHEQFF
TRBD1 TRBJ1-5 NA TRBV19 TGTGCCAGTAGTCGAGGGGGCGGGTATGGCAATCAGCCCCAGCATTTT CASSRGGGYGNQPQHF
NA TRBJ1-1 NA TRBV12-3/TRBV12-4 TGTGCCAGCAGTTTCGGATCGGGGACTGAAGCTTTCTTT CASSFGSGTEAFF
TRBD1 TRBJ1-2 few TRBV2 TGTGCCAGCTGGGGACAGGGAGATGGCTACACCTTC CASWGQGDGYTF
NA TRBJ1-4 NA TRBV4-2 TGTGCCAGCAGCCAAGCTTACAGGGTTGAAAAACTGTTTTTT CASSQAYRVEKLFF
TRBD1 TRBJ1-1 few TRBV11-2 TGTGCCAGCAACCCAAAGGGGGCAGGTACTGAAGCTTTCTTT CASNPKGAGTEAFF
TRBD1 TRBJ2-2 NA TRBV18 TGTGCCAGCTCACTATTGGGACAGACGAACACCGGGGAGCTGTTTTTT CASSLLGQTNTGELFF
TRBD1 TRBJ1-1 NA TRBV5-1 TGCGCCAGCAGCCAAGGAATAACAGGGGGCACTGAAGCTTTCTTT CASSQGITGGTEAFF
NA TRBJ1-1 NA TRBV6-5 TGTGCCAGCCACAGGGAGAGAAACACTGAAGCTTTCTTT CASHRERNTEAFF
TRBD1 TRBJ1-2 NA TRBV10-3 TGTGCCATCACAGGGGGATCCGGGACAGGGGGTAACGGCTACACCTTC CAITGGSGTGGNGYTF
TRBD2 TRBJ2-3 NA TRBV4-2 TGTGCCAGCAGCCAAGAGCGGGGGGGCCCAGATACGCAGTATTTT CASSQERGGPDTQYF
NA TRBJ2-1 NA TRBV30 TGTGCCTGGAGTGTACTGGGGGGGCCCTACAATGAGCAGTTCTTC CAWSVLGGPYNEQFF
NA TRBJ1-2 NA TRBV20-1 TGCATGGAGCCCTATGGCTACACCTTC CMEPYGYTF
TRBD2 TRBJ2-1 NA TRBV5-1 TGCGCCAGCAGCTGGACGACTAGCGGGGGCCCTTACAATGAGCAGTTCTTC CASSWTTSGGPYNEQFF
NA TRBJ1-3 NA TRBV7-8 TGTGCCAGCAGCTTACGAGCGGGGGGAAACACCATATATTTT CASSLRAGGNTIYF
NA TRBJ1-1 NA TRBV13 TGTGCCAGCAGTCGACAGGTCATACCCATGAACACTGAAGCTTTCTTT CASSRQVIPMNTEAFF
NA TRBJ1-2 NA TRBV5-1 TGCGCCAGCAGACTAACATCGTCTAGCCATGGCTACACCTTC CASRLTSSSHGYTF
NA TRBJ1-1 NA TRBV9 TGTGCCAGCAGCGTAGGACCGGAAGGGGATGAAGCTTTCTTT CASSVGPEGDEAFF
NA TRBJ2-7 NA TRBV7-3 TGTGCCAGCAGCTTAACGTATCTTGACGAGCAGTACTTC CASSLTYLDEQYF
TRBD1 TRBJ2-7 NA TRBV27 TGTGCCAGCAGTACCCGGGACAGGGGGAACGAGCAGTACTTC CASSTRDRGNEQYF
NA TRBJ1-6 NA TRBV6-1 TGTGCCAGCAGTGAGCAGGGTAAGAATTCACCCCTCCACTTT CASSEQGKNSPLHF
NA TRBJ1-1 NA TRBV2 TGTGCCAGCAGTCTCACAGGGTACGGGGGGACTGAAGCTTTCTTT CASSLTGYGGTEAFF
TRBD2 TRBJ2-3 NA TRBV4-2 TGTGCCAGCAGCAAAAGCTCCCAGGTAGCGGGGGGGTCAGATACGCAGTATTTT CASSKSSQVAGGSDTQYF
NA TRBJ1-1 NA TRBV3-1/TRBV3-2 TGTGCCAGCAGCCAATATGGGCGGGGAAAGACTGAAGCTTTCTTT CASSQYGRGKTEAFF
TRBD1 TRBJ1-2 NA TRBV7-9 TGTGCCAGCAGCCGAAACTGGGACAGGGGGCTGGGCTACACCTTC CASSRNWDRGLGYTF
NA TRBJ1-1 NA TRBV5-4 TGTGCCAGCAGCCCCGAAGGTCGGGGATACACTGAAGCTTTCTTT CASSPEGRGYTEAFF
TRBD1 TRBJ1-5 NA TRBV27 TGTGCCAGCAGTCGCGGGACAGCTAATCAGCCCCAGCATTTT CASSRGTANQPQHF
TRBD1 TRBJ2-7 NA TRBV9 TGTGCCAGCAGCTCCCGGGACAGGGTTTACGAGCAGTACTTC CASSSRDRVYEQYF
TRBD2 TRBJ2-1 once TRBV7-9 TGTGCCAGCAGCTTAGCTAGCGGGGGCCCGAGCTCCTACAATGAGCAGTTCTTC CASSLASGGPSSYNEQFF
TRBD1 TRBJ1-5 NA TRBV19 TGTGCCAGTAGTACGTTCCCCCCACAGACAGGGGTCAGACAGCCCCAGCATTTT CASSTFPPQTGVRQPQHF
NA TRBJ2-7 NA TRBV30 TGTGCCTGGAGTCGGGACTCCTACGAGCAGTACTTC CAWSRDSYEQYF
TRBD2 TRBJ2-3 NA TRBV2 TGTGCCAGCAGTGAAGATAGTGAGACTAGCGGGGGGGCGGATACGCAGTATTTT CASSEDSETSGGADTQYF
NA TRBJ1-1 NA TRBV11-2 TGTGCCAGCAGCTTAGCGGCGGGGTTGAGGGTTGAAGCTTTCTTT CASSLAAGLRVEAFF
NA TRBJ1-1 NA TRBV24-1 TGTGCCACCAGTGATTTGTTGGAAGAGGGAACTGAAGCTTTCTTT CATSDLLEEGTEAFF
TRBD1 TRBJ2-7 once TRBV10-3 TGTGCCATCAGCAGGACAGGGGGTATCTACGAGCAGTACTTC CAISRTGGIYEQYF
NA TRBJ1-5 NA TRBV27 TGTGCCAGCAGTACCGGGACTCACCCGGGACCCCAGCATTTT CASSTGTHPGPQHF
NA TRBJ1-6 NA TRBV9 TGTGCCAGCCCAGCCCTGGACTCGAGCTCCTATAATTCACCCCTCCACTTT CASPALDSSSYNSPLHF
NA TRBJ2-7 NA TRBV30 TGTGCCTGGAGTCGGAAGGCGGGCTCCTACGAGCAGTACTTC CAWSRKAGSYEQYF
TRBD2 TRBJ2-3 NA TRBV7-2 TGTGCCAGCAGGCCTAGCGGGGAGTTGACACCCCCCGCAGATACGCAGTATTTT CASRPSGELTPPADTQYF
NA TRBJ1-6 NA TRBV7-3 TGTGCCAGCAGCGTTACAGGCGGTAATAATTCACCCCTCCACTTT CASSVTGGNNSPLHF
NA TRBJ1-6 NA TRBV3-1/TRBV3-2 TGTGCCAGCAGCCAAGCCCGAAGGAGTCAAGAAAATTCACCCCTCCACTTT CASSQARRSQENSPLHF